This passage covers 30 T cell receptor beta chains from one sample sequenced in a study of T cells in Graves' hyperthyroidism and ophthalmopathy. What was amplified from RNA transcripts were TCR beta CDR3 regions. Using the HTBI primer set, a first-round RT-PCR was run on the TCR CDR3. TCRdb re-called the multiplex PCR reads through MiXCR, storing one row per CDR3 protein. The sample contains a few hundred thousand distinct CDR3 sequences, less than 25% of which appear only once. The sequencing sample was made of blood. The receptors originated from a woman aged 70-85 years with Graves' ophthalmopathy.

This clonotype came up a few times. V usage is TRBV3-1 and J usage is TRBJ1-6, with a tentative D call TRBD1 (5 bases). From germline, CDR1 is LGHDT and CDR2 YNNKEL (reference sequence). V was cut by 0 bases and J by 10 bases, with 13 bases left in between. This CDR3 spans 15 amino acids. The DNA for the CDR3 is TGTGCCAGCAGCCAAGATCGGGTGAAGGGGTCACCCCTCCACTTT. It encodes CASSQDRVKGSPLHF.

This clonotype came up many times. This chain connects TRBV6-1 to TRBJ2-7, with no clear D. The length of the CDR3 is 15 residues. With 5 bases removed from V and 3 bases from J, the gap between germline ends came to 17 bases. Germline values: CDR1 MNHNS, CDR2 SASEGT. CDR3 loop: CASSSRRGNRYEQYF. As DNA, the CDR3 is TGTGCCAGCAGTTCCCGTCGTGGGAACCGCTACGAGCAGTACTTC.

The chain uses TRBV6-2 or TRBV6-3 and TRBJ2-1, with 10 bases identical to TRBD2. The CDR3 is made up of 15 amino acids. Trimming cost V 5 bases and J 4 bases; bases outside gene matches: 5. Germline V lookup: CDR1 MNHEY, CDR2 SVGEGT. CDR3 protein: CASSPTGLAYNEQFF. DNA of the CDR3: TGTGCCAGCAGTCCTACGGGACTAGCGTACAATGAGCAGTTCTTC.

The table lists this clonotype with a count of one. This chain uses TRBV19 with TRBJ2-7, with a tentative D call TRBD2 (5 bases). The CDR3 covers 16 residues. Trimming stripped 10 bases from V and 1 base from J, with 23 bases between. CDR1 and CDR2 from the germline V gene are LNHDA and SQIVND (reference sequence). CDR3 DNA: TGTGCCATAAACCCGAGGGAGCTCATGGGGTCCTACGAGCAGTACTTC. This translates into CAINPRELMGSYEQYF.

This clonotype was detected many times. This chain uses TRBV11-2 with TRBJ2-2; no definite D call. V dropped 3 bases and J dropped 0 bases, with 5 bases sitting between them. The CDR3 extends over 14 amino acids. The germline gives CDR1 SGHAT, CDR2 FQNNGV. CDR3 in DNA: TGTGCCAGCAGCTTCGCGTCGAACACCGGGGAGCTGTTTTTT. As protein: CASSFASNTGELFF.

This sequence joins TRBV30 and TRBJ2-7; no clear D. Germline V CDR1 and CDR2: GTSNPN, SVGIG (reference sequence). V lost 2 bases and J 2 bases, leaving 13 bases between the germline ends. The CDR3 sequence is 14 residues long. CDR3 region: CAWSHPRSAYEQYF. The CDR3 nucleotides read TGTGCCTGGAGTCACCCTCGTTCAGCCTACGAGCAGTACTTC. The variable domain in full, completed from reference TRBV30 and TRBJ2-7, reads SQTIHQWPATLVQPVGSPLSLECTVEGTSNPNLYWYRQAAGRGLQLLFYSVGIGQISSEVPQNLSASRPQDRQFILSSKKLLLSDSGFYLCAWSHPRSAYEQYFGPGTRLTVT.

This rearrangement joins TRBV19 to TRBJ1-1, with D perhaps TRBD1 (6 bases). The CDR3 extends over 13 amino acids. Germline CDR1 and CDR2: LNHDA and SQIVND (reference sequence). With 3 bases removed from V and 4 bases from J, the gap between germline ends came to 9 bases. CDR3 nucleotide sequence: TGTGCCAGTAGTATCACAGGGTCCACTGAAGCTTTCTTT. It specifies CASSITGSTEAFF.

This clonotype was seen ten or more times. The rearrangement uses TRBV12-3 or TRBV12-4 and TRBJ1-1; D gene uncertain. This CDR3 comprises 14 residues. V dropped 3 bases and J dropped 0 bases, with 8 bases sitting between them. CDR3 coding DNA: TGTGCCAGCAGTTTTTCGGGGATGAACACTGAAGCTTTCTTT. This encodes CASSFSGMNTEAFF.

The chain uses TRBV5-5 and TRBJ2-1; D perhaps matches TRBD2 (5 bases). Trimming removed 0 bases at V and 0 bases at J, with 10 bases between. CDR3 size: 16 residues. CDR1 and CDR2 (germline): SGHKS, YYEKEE (reference sequence). In DNA, the CDR3 is TGTGCCAGCAGCTTGGGTTATGGGAGCTCCTACAATGAGCAGTTCTTC. It specifies CASSLGYGSSYNEQFF.

This clonotype was observed a handful of times. The chain combines TRBV5-1 with TRBJ2-1; maybe TRBD2 (6 bases). The germline CDR1 and CDR2 sequences are SGHRS and YFSETQ. The CDR3 totals 13 residues. V gave up 4 bases and J gave up 6 bases, with 11 bases separating them. CDR3 coding DNA: TGCGCCAGCAGCGCGGGACTGGGCAATGAGCAGTTCTTC. It is translated as CASSAGLGNEQFF.

This clonotype showed up just a few times. The chain is built from TRBV10-3 and TRBJ1-2; no reliable D call. The CDR3 has 14 amino acids. V was shortened by 5 bases and J by 7 bases, with 17 bases between the two germline ends. Germline CDR1 is ENHRY and CDR2 is SYGVKD. In DNA form, the CDR3 reads TGTGCCATCAGTCCAACCGTGGGGATCAGTGGCTACACCTTC. Translating it yields CAISPTVGISGYTF.

The chain joins TRBV7-2 to TRBJ2-2; 7 nucleotides align to TRBD2. V was clipped by 7 bases and J by 4 bases; unmatched bases: 3. The CDR3 totals 13 residues. CDR1 is SGHTA and CDR2 is FQGNSA in the germline V gene. This CDR3 reads CASKGGGTGELFF. The CDR3 nucleotides read TGTGCCAGCAAGGGCGGGGGCACCGGGGAGCTGTTTTTT. Combining the CDR3 with reference TRBV7-2 and TRBJ2-2 gives the whole variable domain GAGVSQSPSNKVTEKGKDVELRCDPISGHTALYWYRQSLGQGLEFLIYFQGNSAPDKSGLPSDRFSAERTGGSVSTLTIQRTQQEDSAVYLCASKGGGTGELFFGEGSRLTVL.

Written as DNA, the CDR3 is TGTGCCAGCACTCCCGACAGGGGGGCTAGGAGTACTGAAGCTTTCTTT. It specifies CASTPDRGARSTEAFF. V usage is TRBV28 and J usage is TRBJ1-1; 9 bases align to TRBD1. This CDR3 region has 16 residues. V lost 7 bases and J lost 5; bases outside the gene matches: 14. Looked up from germline, CDR1 is MDHEN and CDR2 is SYDVKM.

This clonotype has only one observation. The chain carries TRBV7-6 and TRBJ1-1; a possible D gene is TRBD1 (6 bases). The CDR3 has 15 amino acids. Per germline, CDR1 SGHVS and CDR2 FNYEAQ. Trimming stripped 4 bases from V and 2 bases from J, with 14 bases between. CDR3 coding DNA: TGTGCCAGCAGCTCAAGTATAGGGGGAAACACTGAAGCTTTCTTT. Translated: CASSSSIGGNTEAFF.

The CDR3 DNA reads TGTGCCAGCAGCCTAGGACCAATCTGGACAGGGGGGTATGGCTACACCTTC. Protein: CASSLGPIWTGGYGYTF. The chain joins TRBV11-2 to TRBJ1-2; the match to TRBD1 covers 10 bases. V shed 5 bases and J 5 bases; nucleotides not matched to a gene: 14. The length of the CDR3 is 17 residues. The germline V gene encodes CDR1 SGHAT and CDR2 FQNNGV.

Many counts were recorded for this clonotype. J is TRBJ2-5 and V is TRBV3-1, with 8 bases identical to TRBD2. Trimming removed 0 bases from V and 6 bases from J; junction bases left unmatched: 6. CDR3 size: 15 residues. CDR1 and CDR2 from the germline V gene are LGHDT and YNNKEL (reference sequence). The CDR3 region is CASSQDLAGVKTQYF. DNA of the CDR3: TGTGCCAGCAGCCAAGACCTAGCGGGTGTAAAGACCCAGTACTTC.

The rearrangement links TRBV10-2 to TRBJ2-5; D is possibly TRBD1 (6 bases). Looked up from germline, CDR1 is WSHSY and CDR2 is SAAADI. The V gene lost 8 bases and the J gene lost 5 bases, with 18 bases spanning the gap. The CDR3 is 14 residues long. CDR3 sequence reads: CASGGGVSTETQYF. The CDR3, as DNA: TGCGCCAGCGGTGGGGGCGTATCCACGGAGACCCAGTACTTC.

This clonotype was seen more than once but under ten times. This chain links TRBV6-2 or TRBV6-3 with TRBJ2-1; D perhaps matches TRBD2 (5 bases). The V gene lost 6 bases and the J gene lost 7 bases, with 13 bases spanning the gap. Germline V gene sequence: CDR1 MNHEY, CDR2 SVGEGT. The CDR3 is made up of 13 amino acids. In nucleotides, the CDR3 is TGTGCCAGCAGGGCCCCGTGGGAGAATGAGCAGTTCTTC. Amino acid sequence: CASRAPWENEQFF.

This clonotype has a handful of counts. V is TRBV6-1 and J is TRBJ1-1; TRBD1 might be the D (5 bases). The germline V gene encodes CDR1 MNHNS and CDR2 SASEGT. This CDR3 has 16 amino acids. Between the trimmed V and J ends, which lost 8 bases and 3 bases, there was a span of 22 bases. CDR3 sequence (DNA): TGTGCCAGCGTCTACGGGATATGGGGGTCGTACACTGAAGCTTTCTTT. This gives the protein CASVYGIWGSYTEAFF.

J is TRBJ2-2 and V is TRBV25-1; D is possibly TRBD2 (5 bases). Germline lookup yields CDR1 MGHDK and CDR2 SYGVNS. The CDR3 is 14 residues long. The ends were cut back, 2 bases at V and 5 bases at J, with 9 bases in the middle. CDR3 sequence reads: CASSEMGGTGELFF. The CDR3, as DNA: TGTGCCAGCAGTGAAATGGGCGGGACCGGGGAGCTGTTTTTT. Full variable domain (missing parts from reference TRBV25-1 and TRBJ2-2): EADIYQTPRYLVIGTGKKITLECSQTMGHDKMYWYQQDPGMELHLIHYSYGVNSTEKGDLSSESTVSRIRTEHFPLTLESARPSHTSQYLCASSEMGGTGELFFGEGSRLTVL.

As to this clonotype: The limits of the CDR3 on the DNA are not certain, so only TCRdb's listed CDR3 is given. V and J are TRBV6-9 and TRBJ2-2. The CDR3 is made up of 22 amino acids, end residues included. Germline CDR1 reads MNHGY; CDR2 reads SVAAGI. The CDR3 loop is CASSWRHSYEQYFGPDTGELFF.

This clonotype was recorded many times. The CDR3 DNA reads as TGTGCCAGTAGTATCAAGGCAACGGGGGGCAATCAGCCCCAGCATTTT. Protein sequence: CASSIKATGGNQPQHF. J is TRBJ1-5 and V is TRBV19; a weak D match, TRBD1 (5 bases). Germline CDR1 LNHDA, CDR2 SQIVND (reference sequence). CDR3 length equals 16 residues. Trimming removed 3 bases from V and 2 bases from J, with 14 bases in between.

V gene TRBV28 combines with J gene TRBJ1-1; weak D call: TRBD1 (5 bases). Trimming took 4 bases from V and 0 from J, leaving 24 bases between them. Looked up from germline, CDR1 is MDHEN and CDR2 is SYDVKM. The CDR3 spans 19 residues. The CDR3 protein is CASSSFGWAGRGMNTEAFF. For the CDR3, the DNA is TGTGCCAGCAGTTCATTTGGGTGGGCAGGGAGGGGAATGAACACTGAAGCTTTCTTT.

This clonotype was counted a few times. The chain recombines TRBV19 with TRBJ1-1; TRBD1 might be the D (5 bases). CDR3 length: 14 residues. The ends were cut back, 8 bases at V and 1 base at J, with 14 bases in the middle. Germline assignment: CDR1 LNHDA and CDR2 SQIVND (reference sequence). CDR3 DNA sequence: TGTGCCAGTGGATCGGGGCGCTCGAACACTGAAGCTTTCTTT. This gives the protein CASGSGRSNTEAFF.

This clonotype has just a few counts. V is TRBV14 and J is TRBJ2-5, with D tentatively TRBD1 (6 bases). Germline assignment: CDR1 SGHDN and CDR2 FVKESK. The CDR3 extends over 14 amino acids. Trimming cost V 6 bases and J 5 bases, with 16 bases left between them. In DNA form, the CDR3 reads TGTGCCAGCAGTTTAAGGGACACGGTCGAGACCCAGTACTTC. Translated, it gives CASSLRDTVETQYF.

This clonotype showed up just a few times. The chain is built from TRBV27 and TRBJ2-2; the D gene could be TRBD1 or TRBD2 (5 bases each). The germline V gene has CDR1 MNHEY and CDR2 SMNVEV (reference sequence). The V gene lost 7 bases and the J gene lost 4 bases, with 16 bases spanning the gap. CDR3 length: 15 amino acids. DNA of the CDR3: TGTGCCAGCAAATTGGTTTTTGGGGGCACCGGGGAGCTGTTTTTT. Translating it yields CASKLVFGGTGELFF.

The sample holds one count of this clonotype. The chain has TRBV28 and TRBJ2-7; a possible D gene is TRBD1 (9 bases). Trimming removed 8 bases at V and 2 bases at J, with 19 bases between. CDR1 and CDR2 from the germline V gene are MDHEN and SYDVKM. The CDR3 is 15 amino acids. The CDR3 coding sequence is TGTGCCAGCGGTCCGGGGGGGACAGGGACCTACGAGCAGTACTTC. Its protein is CASGPGGTGTYEQYF.

This clonotype has more than one count but fewer than ten. V gene TRBV30 combines with J gene TRBJ1-1, with a weak D call TRBD1 (6 bases). Trimming cost V 3 bases and J 3 bases, with 14 bases left between them. The V gene's germline CDR1 is GTSNPN and CDR2 SVGIG (reference sequence). This CDR3 comprises 14 residues. CDR3 amino acids: CAWSLGQQDTEAFF. DNA for the CDR3: TGTGCCTGGAGCCTGGGACAACAGGACACTGAAGCTTTCTTT. The full variable domain, completed using reference TRBV30 and TRBJ1-1, is SQTIHQWPATLVQPVGSPLSLECTVEGTSNPNLYWYRQAAGRGLQLLFYSVGIGQISSEVPQNLSASRPQDRQFILSSKKLLLSDSGFYLCAWSLGQQDTEAFFGQGTRLTVV.

This clonotype was found many times. The V gene is TRBV20-1, the J gene TRBJ2-5; D may be TRBD2 (5 bases). This CDR3 is 14 amino acids long. Germline V CDR1 and CDR2: DFQATT, SNEGSKA (reference sequence). V dropped 6 bases and J dropped 3 bases, with 17 bases sitting between them. CDR3 nucleotides: TGCAGTGCATCCCCTCCCGGGGTCAAAGAGACCCAGTACTTC. This translates into CSASPPGVKETQYF.

The chain links TRBV29-1 to TRBJ2-3; D unclear. This CDR3 is built from 13 residues. The germline gives CDR1 SQVTM, CDR2 ANQGSEA. Trimming removed 3 bases at V and 3 bases at J, with 10 bases between. CDR3 nucleotides: TGCAGCGTTGAGCCGGAAACGACAGATACGCAGTATTTT. Protein sequence: CSVEPETTDTQYF.